In its sample, the clone carrying this T cell receptor (beta chain) was seen a few times. Its antigen is unidentified. Template switching by 5'RACE produced TCR cDNA, adding a universal primer site and UMIs. TCRdb called the 5' RACE reads again in MiXCR, with one record for every CDR3 protein. The sample includes about 130,000 distinct CDR3 sequences, over 8% of them seen just once. These data come from a study of T cells after yellow fever vaccination. Study summary: Low-cell-number fractions were prepared with SMART-Seq v4 Ultra Low Input.

Study-wide results and caveats: Reappearing after the booster were most of the clones from primary vaccination (roughly 95% CD4, approximately 85% CD8).

The CDR3 extends over 15 amino acids. Per germline, CDR1 SGDLS and CDR2 YYNGEE. Trimming removed 0 bases from V and 5 bases from J; junction bases left unmatched: 2. The sample consisted of CD8+ T cells sorted from PBMCs, taken on the day of the yellow fever booster vaccination. This chain connects TRBV9 to TRBJ1-6; 7 nucleotides match TRBD1. The sequence derives from a man aged 18 to 30 who received the YFV17D yellow fever vaccine. DNA of the CDR3: TGTGCCAGCAGCGTAGACGGGACAGATAATTCACCCCTCCACTTT. Translated, it gives CASSVDGTDNSPLHF.